The clone carrying this TCR beta chain was counted only a few times. Its matching antigen is unknown. These data originate in a study of cytomegalovirus exposure and HLA in healthy donors. Study-level background: In an earlier analysis, 95 million to 140 million unique TCR beta sequences were found from some 200 million T cells. Study findings and constraints: A few chains linked to CMV were shown in vitro to be specific for CMV antigens. Approximately 17,000 TCR beta sequences were associated with HLA alleles at 0.05 false discovery rate in a later analysis.

PCR was performed using 60 Vbeta and 13 Jbeta primers. TCRdb's copy holds only in-frame clones and misses some; the assay was immunoSEQ multiplex PCR. The sample holds 70,000 to 100,000 clones; roughly 69% are singletons and the top ten take approximately 2.7%. There are 15 residues in the CDR3. Germline V CDR1 and CDR2: MDHEN, SYDVKM. V lost 1 base and J lost 2, with 11 bases in between. The sequence was collected from a middle-aged man in good health and CMV-seronegative. The sample was PBMCs. The chain employs TRBV28 and TRBJ2-5; D is possibly TRBD2 (5 bases). The CDR3 protein is CASSLYGLNQETQYF. The DNA of the CDR3 is TGTGCCAGCAGTTTATACGGACTTAATCAAGAGACCCAGTACTTC. Combining the CDR3 with reference TRBV28 and TRBJ2-5 gives the whole variable domain DVKVTQSSRYLVKRTGEKVFLECVQDMDHENMFWYRQDPGLGLRLIYFSYDVKMKEKGDIPEGYSVSREKKERFSLILESASTNQTSMYLCASSLYGLNQETQYFGPGTRLLVL.